This entry is about one TCR beta chain. The sample belongs to a study of CD8 T cells in Susac syndrome. Random hexamers served to reverse transcribe roughly 0.5 to 1 ug RNA. TCRdb passed the immunoSEQ multiplex PCR reads through MiXCR, listing each CDR3 protein once. Among under 200,000 distinct CDR3 sequences, 95% were seen once, and the ten largest hold around 0.15%. The V gene's germline CDR1 is DFQATT and CDR2 SNEGSKA (reference sequence). Trimming removed 5 bases from V and 6 bases from J; junction bases left unmatched: 16. This CDR3 is built from 16 residues. The V gene is TRBV20-1, the J gene TRBJ1-2; 9 bases are a match to TRBD1. Sequenced material: CD8+ T cells from PBMCs. The receptor was derived from a human donor with multiple sclerosis. The CDR3 nucleotides are TGCAGTGCTCCCCTCCGTTTGTGGACAGGGGAGGATGGCTACACCTTC. Encoded protein: CSAPLRLWTGEDGYTF.